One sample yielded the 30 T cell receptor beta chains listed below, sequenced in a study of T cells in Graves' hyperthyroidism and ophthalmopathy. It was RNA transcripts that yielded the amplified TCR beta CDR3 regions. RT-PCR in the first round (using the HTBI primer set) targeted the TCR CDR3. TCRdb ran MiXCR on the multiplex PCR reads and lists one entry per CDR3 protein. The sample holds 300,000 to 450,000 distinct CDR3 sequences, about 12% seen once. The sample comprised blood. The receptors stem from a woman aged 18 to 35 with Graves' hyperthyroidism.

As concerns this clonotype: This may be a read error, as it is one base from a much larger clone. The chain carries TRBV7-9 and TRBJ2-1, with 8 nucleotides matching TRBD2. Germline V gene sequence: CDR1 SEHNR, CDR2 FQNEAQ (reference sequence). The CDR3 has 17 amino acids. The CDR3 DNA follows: TGCGCCAGCAGCCAAGGTCTGGTTAGCGGGACGGTCAATGAGCAGTTCTTC. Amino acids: CASSQGLVSGTVNEQFF. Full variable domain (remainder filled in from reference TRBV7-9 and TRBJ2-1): DTGVSQNPRHKITKRGQNVTFRCDPISEHNRLYWYRQTLGQGPEFLTYFQNEAQLEKSRLLSDRFSAERPKGSFSTLEIQRTEQGDSAMYLCASSQGLVSGTVNEQFFGPGTRLTVL.

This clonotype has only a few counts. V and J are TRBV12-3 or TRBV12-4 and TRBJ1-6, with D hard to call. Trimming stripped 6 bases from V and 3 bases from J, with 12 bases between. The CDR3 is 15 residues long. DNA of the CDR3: TGTGCCAGCAGCCTCCGGCCCAGCTATAATTCACCCCTCCACTTT. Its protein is CASSLRPSYNSPLHF.

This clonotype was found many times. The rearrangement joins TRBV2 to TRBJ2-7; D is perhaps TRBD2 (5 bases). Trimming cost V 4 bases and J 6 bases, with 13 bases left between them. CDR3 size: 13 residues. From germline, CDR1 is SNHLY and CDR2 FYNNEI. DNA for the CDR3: TGTGCCAGCAGTGCCTCAGAGGGATTCGAGCAGTACTTC. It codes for CASSASEGFEQYF.

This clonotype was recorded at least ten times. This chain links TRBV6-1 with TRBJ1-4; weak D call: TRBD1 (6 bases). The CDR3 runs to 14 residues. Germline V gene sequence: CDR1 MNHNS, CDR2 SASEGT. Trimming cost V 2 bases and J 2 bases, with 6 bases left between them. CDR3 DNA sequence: TGTGCCAGCAGTGAACAGGGGACTAATGAAAAACTGTTTTTT. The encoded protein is CASSEQGTNEKLFF.

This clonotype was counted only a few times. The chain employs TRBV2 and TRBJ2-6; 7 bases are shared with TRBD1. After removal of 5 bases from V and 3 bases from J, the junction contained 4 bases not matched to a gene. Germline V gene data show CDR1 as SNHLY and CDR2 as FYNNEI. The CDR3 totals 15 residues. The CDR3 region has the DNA TGTGCCAGCAGTAACACAGGGGTTGGGGCCAACGTCCTGACTTTC. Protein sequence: CASSNTGVGANVLTF.

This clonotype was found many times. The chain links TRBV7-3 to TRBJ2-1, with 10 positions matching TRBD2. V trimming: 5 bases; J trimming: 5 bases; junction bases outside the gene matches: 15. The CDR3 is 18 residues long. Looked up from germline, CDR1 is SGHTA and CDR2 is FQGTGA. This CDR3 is CASSPQLMGLAGDNEQFF. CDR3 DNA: TGTGCCAGCAGCCCACAACTAATGGGTCTAGCGGGAGACAATGAGCAGTTCTTC.

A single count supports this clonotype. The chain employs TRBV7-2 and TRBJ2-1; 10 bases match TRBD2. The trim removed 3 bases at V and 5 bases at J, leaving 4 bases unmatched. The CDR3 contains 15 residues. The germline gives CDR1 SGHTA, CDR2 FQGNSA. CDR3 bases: TGTGCCAGCAGCTTCACTAGCGGGGCGGACAATGAGCAGTTCTTC. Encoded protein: CASSFTSGADNEQFF.

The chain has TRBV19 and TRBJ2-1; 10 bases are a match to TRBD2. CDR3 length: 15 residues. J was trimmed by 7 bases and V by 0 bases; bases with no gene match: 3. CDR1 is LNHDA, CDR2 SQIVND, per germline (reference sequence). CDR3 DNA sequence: TGTGCCAGTAGTATAGAAAATAGCGGGAGGAATGAGCAGTTCTTC. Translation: CASSIENSGRNEQFF.

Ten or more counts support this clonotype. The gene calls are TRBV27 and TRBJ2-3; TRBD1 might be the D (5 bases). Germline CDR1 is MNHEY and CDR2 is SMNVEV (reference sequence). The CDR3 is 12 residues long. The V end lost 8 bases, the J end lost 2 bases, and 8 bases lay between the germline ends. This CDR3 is CASQGNTDTQYF. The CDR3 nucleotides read TGTGCCAGCCAGGGAAACACAGATACGCAGTATTTT.

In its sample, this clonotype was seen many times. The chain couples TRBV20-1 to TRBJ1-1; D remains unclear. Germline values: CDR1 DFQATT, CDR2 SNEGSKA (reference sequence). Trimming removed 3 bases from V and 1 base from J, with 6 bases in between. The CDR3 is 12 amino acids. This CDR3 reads CSAREKNTEAFF. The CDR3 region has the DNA TGCAGTGCTAGGGAGAAGAACACTGAAGCTTTCTTT.

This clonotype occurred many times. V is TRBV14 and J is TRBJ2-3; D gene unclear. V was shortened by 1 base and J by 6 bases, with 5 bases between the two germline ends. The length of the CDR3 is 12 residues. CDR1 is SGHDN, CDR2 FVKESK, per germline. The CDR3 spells CASSQVWDTQYF. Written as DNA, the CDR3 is TGTGCCAGCAGCCAAGTATGGGATACGCAGTATTTT.

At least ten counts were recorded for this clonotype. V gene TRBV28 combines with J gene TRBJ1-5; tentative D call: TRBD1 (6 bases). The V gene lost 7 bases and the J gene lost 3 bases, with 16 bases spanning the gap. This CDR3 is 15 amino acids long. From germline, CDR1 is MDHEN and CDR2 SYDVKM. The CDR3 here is CASKSTGNPNQPQHF. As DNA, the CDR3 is TGTGCCAGCAAAAGCACAGGGAATCCCAATCAGCCCCAGCATTTT.

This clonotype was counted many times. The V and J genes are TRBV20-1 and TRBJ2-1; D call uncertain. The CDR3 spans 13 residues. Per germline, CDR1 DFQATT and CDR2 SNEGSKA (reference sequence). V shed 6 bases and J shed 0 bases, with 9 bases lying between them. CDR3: CSAFLRSYNEQFF. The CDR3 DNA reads TGCAGTGCCTTCTTGCGCTCCTACAATGAGCAGTTCTTC.

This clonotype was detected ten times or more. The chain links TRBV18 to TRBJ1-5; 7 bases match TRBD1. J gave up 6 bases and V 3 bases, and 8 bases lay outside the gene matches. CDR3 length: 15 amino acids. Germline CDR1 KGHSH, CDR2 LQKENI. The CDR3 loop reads CASSPFDRDGQPQHF. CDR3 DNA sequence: TGTGCCAGCTCACCCTTCGACAGGGACGGTCAGCCCCAGCATTTT.

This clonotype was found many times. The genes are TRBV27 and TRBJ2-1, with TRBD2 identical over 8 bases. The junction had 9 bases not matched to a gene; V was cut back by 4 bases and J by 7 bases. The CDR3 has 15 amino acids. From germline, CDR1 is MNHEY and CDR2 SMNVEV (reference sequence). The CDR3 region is CASSWGGGPGNEQFF. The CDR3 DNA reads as TGTGCCAGCAGTTGGGGCGGGGGGCCAGGGAATGAGCAGTTCTTC.

The CDR3 here is CASSQEGQGGNSPLHF. The DNA for the CDR3 is TGCGCCAGCAGCCAAGAGGGACAGGGGGGGAATTCACCCCTCCACTTT. The J gene is TRBJ1-6, the V gene TRBV4-1; 11 bases agree with TRBD1. Germline-derived CDR1 and CDR2 are MGHRA and YSYEKL. The CDR3 has 16 amino acids. Losses at the gene ends were 0 bases for V and 7 bases for J; bases not matched to a gene: 2.

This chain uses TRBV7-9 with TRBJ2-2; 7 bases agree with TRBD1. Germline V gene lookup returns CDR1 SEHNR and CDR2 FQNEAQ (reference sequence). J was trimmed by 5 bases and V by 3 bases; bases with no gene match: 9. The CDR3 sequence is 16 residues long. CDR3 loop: CASSFEGAQYTGELFF. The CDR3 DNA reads TGTGCCAGCAGCTTTGAGGGGGCGCAGTATACCGGGGAGCTGTTTTTT.

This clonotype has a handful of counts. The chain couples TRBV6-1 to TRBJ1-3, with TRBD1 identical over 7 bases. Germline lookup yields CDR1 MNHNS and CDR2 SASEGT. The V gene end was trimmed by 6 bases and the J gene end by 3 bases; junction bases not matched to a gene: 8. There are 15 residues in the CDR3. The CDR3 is CASSPTGTVGNTIYF. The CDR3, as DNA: TGTGCCAGCAGCCCCACCGGGACAGTTGGAAACACCATATATTTT.

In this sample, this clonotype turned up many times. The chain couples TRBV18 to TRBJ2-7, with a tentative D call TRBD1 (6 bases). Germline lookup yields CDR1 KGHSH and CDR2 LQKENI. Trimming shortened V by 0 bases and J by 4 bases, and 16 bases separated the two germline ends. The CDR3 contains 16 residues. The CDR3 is CASSPPYSGGGYEQYF. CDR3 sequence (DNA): TGTGCCAGCTCACCACCCTACAGTGGGGGCGGGTACGAGCAGTACTTC.

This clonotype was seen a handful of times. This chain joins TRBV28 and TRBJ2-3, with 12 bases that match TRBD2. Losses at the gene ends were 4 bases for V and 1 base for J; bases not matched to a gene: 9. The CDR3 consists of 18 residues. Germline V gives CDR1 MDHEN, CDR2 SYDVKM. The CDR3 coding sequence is TGTGCCAGCAGTTCAGGACTAGCGGGGCGAGAGGGCACAGATACGCAGTATTTT. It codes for CASSSGLAGREGTDTQYF.

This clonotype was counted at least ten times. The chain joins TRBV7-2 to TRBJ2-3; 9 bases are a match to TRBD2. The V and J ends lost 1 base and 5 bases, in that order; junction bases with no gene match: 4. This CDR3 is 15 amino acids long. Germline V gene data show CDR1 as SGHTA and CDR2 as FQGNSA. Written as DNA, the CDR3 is TGTGCCAGCAGCTTAGGCGGGAGGGCAGGAGATACGCAGTATTTT. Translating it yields CASSLGGRAGDTQYF.

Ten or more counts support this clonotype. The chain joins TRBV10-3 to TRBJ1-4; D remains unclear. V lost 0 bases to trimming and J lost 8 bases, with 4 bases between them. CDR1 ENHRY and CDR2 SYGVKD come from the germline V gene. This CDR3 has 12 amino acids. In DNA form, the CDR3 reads TGTGCCATCAGTGAGTCGGCCGAAAAACTGTTTTTT. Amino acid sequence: CAISESAEKLFF.

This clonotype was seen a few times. This CDR3 is CASSLTTGNTIYF. CDR3 DNA sequence: TGTGCCAGCAGCCTTACTACTGGAAACACCATATATTTT. This rearrangement joins TRBV7-2 to TRBJ1-3; no clear D gene. The V gene lost 5 bases and the J gene lost 2 bases, with 7 bases spanning the gap. The CDR3 sequence is 13 residues long. Germline V gene lookup returns CDR1 SGHTA and CDR2 FQGNSA.

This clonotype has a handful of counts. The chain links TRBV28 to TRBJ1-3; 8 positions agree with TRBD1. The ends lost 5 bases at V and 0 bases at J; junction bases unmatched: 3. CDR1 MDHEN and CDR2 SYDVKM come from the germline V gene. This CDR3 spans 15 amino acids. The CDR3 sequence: CASSTGGSSGNTIYF. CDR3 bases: TGTGCCAGCAGTACAGGGGGTAGCTCTGGAAACACCATATATTTT.

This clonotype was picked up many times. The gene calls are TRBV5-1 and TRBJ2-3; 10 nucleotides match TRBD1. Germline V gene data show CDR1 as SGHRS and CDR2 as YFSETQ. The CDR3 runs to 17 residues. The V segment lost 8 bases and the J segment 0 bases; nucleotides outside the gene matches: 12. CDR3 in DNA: TGCGCCAGTTCAATTCGTCCGGGACAGGGGAGCACAGATACGCAGTATTTT. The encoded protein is CASSIRPGQGSTDTQYF.

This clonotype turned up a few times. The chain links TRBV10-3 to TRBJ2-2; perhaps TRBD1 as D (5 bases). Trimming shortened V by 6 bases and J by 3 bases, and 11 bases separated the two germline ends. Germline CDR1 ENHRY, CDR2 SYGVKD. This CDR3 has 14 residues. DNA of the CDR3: TGTGCCATCAGAGTTACAGGCGACACCGGGGAGCTGTTTTTT. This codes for CAIRVTGDTGELFF.

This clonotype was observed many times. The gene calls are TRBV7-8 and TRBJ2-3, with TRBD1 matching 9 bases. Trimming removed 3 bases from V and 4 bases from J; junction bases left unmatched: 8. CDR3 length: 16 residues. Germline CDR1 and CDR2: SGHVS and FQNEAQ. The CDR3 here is CASSFMPGQGSDTQYF. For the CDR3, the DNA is TGTGCCAGCAGCTTTATGCCGGGACAGGGATCAGATACGCAGTATTTT.

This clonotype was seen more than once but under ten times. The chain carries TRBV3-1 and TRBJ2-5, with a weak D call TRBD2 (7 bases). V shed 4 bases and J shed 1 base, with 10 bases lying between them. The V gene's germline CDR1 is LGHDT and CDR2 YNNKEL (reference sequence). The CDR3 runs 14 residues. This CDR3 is CASSRRGGQETQYF. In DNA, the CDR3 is TGTGCCAGCAGCCGGAGGGGGGGCCAAGAGACCCAGTACTTC.

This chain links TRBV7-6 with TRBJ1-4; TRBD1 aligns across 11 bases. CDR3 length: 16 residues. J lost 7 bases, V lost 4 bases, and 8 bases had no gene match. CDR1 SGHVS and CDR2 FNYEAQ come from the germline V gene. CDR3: CASSSGTGGFGEKLFF. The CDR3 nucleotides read TGTGCCAGCAGCTCCGGGACAGGGGGATTTGGTGAAAAACTGTTTTTT.

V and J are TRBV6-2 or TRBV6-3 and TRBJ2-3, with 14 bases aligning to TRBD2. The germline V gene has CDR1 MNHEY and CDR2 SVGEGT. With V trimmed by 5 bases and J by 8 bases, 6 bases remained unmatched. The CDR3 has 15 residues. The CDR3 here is CASSKGLAGVVTQYF. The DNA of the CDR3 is TGTGCCAGCAGTAAGGGACTAGCGGGAGTAGTTACGCAGTATTTT.